This T cell receptor beta chain was sequenced for a study of blood T cell repertoires in COVID-19. Study overall: Italy, Spain and the United States were the sources of the convalescent and acute COVID-19 samples. From T cells, B-cell-depleted T cells, or PBMCs came the material, which was cDNA or gDNA.

In the original workflow: Reference gene primer amplification yielded estimated nucleated cell counts. Generated by immunoSEQ multiplex PCR, the TCRdb table keeps only in-frame clones and is missing some. V and J calls and clone size are those listed in that table; D and trimming were worked out from the DNA. The sample contains more than 95,000 clones, 75% to 85% of which appear only once. This CDR3 comprises 16 residues. The V and J ends lost 2 bases and 0 bases respectively, with 11 bases between them. Per germline, CDR1 MNHNS and CDR2 SASEGT. The sequenced sample was peripheral blood. The chain is built from TRBV6-1 and TRBJ2-1; D may be TRBD2 (6 bases). The clonotype was recovered from a woman in her forties or fifties with acute or convalescent COVID-19. The CDR3 region has the DNA TGTGCCAGCAGTGAATCGACTAGTTCCTCCTACAATGAGCAGTTCTTC. It encodes CASSESTSSSYNEQFF.